This TCR beta chain was sequenced in a study of T-cell reconstitution after alpha-beta-depleted transplantation in children. The CDR3 is made up of 15 amino acids. CDR1 and CDR2 (germline): KGHSH, LQKENI. V was clipped by 3 bases and J by 3 bases; unmatched bases: 4. Worth noting for this clonotype: The antigen is not known.

A TCRbeta library incorporating unique molecular identifiers was prepared. TCRdb redid the calling of the PCR reads with MiXCR, one entry per CDR3 protein. Among over 200,000 distinct CDR3 sequences listed, around 9.9% were seen once. Points from the study as a whole: Several hundred expanded graft clones reportedly were the source of alpha-beta T cells about two months after transplant.

The chain uses TRBV18 and TRBJ2-1, with 8 bases lining up with TRBD2. The sequencing used PBMCs, collected before TCRalphabeta/CD19-depleted stem cell transplant. The sequence was obtained from a child younger than two with acute myeloid leukemia, due to receive a stem cell transplant. Here the CDR3 DNA reads TGTGCCAGCTCACCCGGGGCGGGAGGCTACAATGAGCAGTTCTTC. The encoded protein is CASSPGAGGYNEQFF. The full variable domain, in which reference TRBV18 and TRBJ2-1 provide the parts outside the CDR3, is NAGVMQNPRHLVRRRGQEARLRCSPMKGHSHVYWYRQLPEEGLKFMVYLQKENIIDESGMPKERFSAEFPKEGPSILRIQQVVRGDSAAYFCASSPGAGGYNEQFFGPGTRLTVL.